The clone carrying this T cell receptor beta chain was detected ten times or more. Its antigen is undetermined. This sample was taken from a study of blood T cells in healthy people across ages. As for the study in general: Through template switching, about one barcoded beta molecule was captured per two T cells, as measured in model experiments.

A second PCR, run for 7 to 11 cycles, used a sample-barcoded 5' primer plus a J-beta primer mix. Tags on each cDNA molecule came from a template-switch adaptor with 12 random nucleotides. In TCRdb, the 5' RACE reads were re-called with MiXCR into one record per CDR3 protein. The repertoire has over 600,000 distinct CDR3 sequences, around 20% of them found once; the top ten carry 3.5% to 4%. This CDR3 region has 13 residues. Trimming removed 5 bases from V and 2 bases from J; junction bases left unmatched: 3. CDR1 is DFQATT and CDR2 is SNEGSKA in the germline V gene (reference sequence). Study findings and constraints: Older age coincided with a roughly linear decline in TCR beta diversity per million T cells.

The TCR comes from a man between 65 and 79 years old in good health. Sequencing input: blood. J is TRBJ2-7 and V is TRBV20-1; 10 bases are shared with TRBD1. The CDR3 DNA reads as TGCAGTGCTTCCGGGACAGGGGCCTACGAGCAGTACTTC. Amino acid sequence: CSASGTGAYEQYF.